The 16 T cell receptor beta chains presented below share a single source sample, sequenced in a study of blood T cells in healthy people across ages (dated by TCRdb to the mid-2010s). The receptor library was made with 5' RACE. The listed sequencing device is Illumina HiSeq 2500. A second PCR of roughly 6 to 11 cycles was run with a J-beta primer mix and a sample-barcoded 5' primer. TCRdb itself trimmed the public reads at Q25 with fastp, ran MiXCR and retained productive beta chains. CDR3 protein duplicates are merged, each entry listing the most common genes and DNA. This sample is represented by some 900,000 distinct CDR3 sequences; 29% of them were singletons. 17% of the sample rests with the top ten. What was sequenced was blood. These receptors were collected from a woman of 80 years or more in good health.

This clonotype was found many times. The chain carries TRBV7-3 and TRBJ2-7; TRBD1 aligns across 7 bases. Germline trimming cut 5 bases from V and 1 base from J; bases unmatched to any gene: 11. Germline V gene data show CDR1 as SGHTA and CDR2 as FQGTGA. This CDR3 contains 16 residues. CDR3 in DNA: TGTGCCAGCAGCCTAAAGCCGGGACAGAGATCCTACGAGCAGTACTTC. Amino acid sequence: CASSLKPGQRSYEQYF.

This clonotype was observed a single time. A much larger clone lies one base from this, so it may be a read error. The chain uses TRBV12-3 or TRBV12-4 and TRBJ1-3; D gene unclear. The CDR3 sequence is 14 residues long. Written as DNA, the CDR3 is TGTGCCAGCAGTTTCGGAGAACGCGGAAACACCAGATATTTT. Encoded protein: CASSFGERGNTRYF.

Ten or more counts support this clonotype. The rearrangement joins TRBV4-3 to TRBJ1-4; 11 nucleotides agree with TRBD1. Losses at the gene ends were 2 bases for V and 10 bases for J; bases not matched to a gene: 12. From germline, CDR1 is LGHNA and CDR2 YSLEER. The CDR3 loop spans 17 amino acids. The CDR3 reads CASSQLILGQGAGKLFF. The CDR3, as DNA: TGCGCCAGCAGCCAACTGATTCTCGGACAGGGGGCGGGAAAACTGTTTTTT.

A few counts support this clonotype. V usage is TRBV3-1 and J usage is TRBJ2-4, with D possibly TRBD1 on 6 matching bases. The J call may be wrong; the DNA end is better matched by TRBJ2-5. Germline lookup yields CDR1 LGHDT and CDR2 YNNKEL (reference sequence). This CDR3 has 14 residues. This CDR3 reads CASSRLGGQETQYF. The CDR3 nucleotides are TGTGCCAGCAGCCGTTTAGGGGGCCAAGAGACCCAGTACTTC.

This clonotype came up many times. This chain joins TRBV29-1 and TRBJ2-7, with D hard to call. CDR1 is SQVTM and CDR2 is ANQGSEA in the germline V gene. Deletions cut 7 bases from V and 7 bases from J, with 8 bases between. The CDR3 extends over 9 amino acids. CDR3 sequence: CSGLEEQYF. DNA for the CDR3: TGCAGCGGGCTTGAGGAGCAGTACTTC.

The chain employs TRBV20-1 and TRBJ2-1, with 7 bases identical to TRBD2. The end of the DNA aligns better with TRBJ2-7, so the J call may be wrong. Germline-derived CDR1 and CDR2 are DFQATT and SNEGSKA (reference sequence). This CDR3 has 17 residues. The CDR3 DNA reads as TGCAGTGCTAGAGAGAGTGCGGGGGTGGAGTACTACAATGAGCAGTACTTC. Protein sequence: CSARESAGVEYYNEQYF.

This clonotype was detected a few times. CDR3: CSAKPPQGGNEKLFF. Here the CDR3 DNA reads TGCAGTGCTAAACCCCCACAGGGGGGTAATGAAAAACTGTTTTTT. J is TRBJ1-4 and V is TRBV20-1; 8 bases map to TRBD1. CDR1 and CDR2 from the germline V gene are DFQATT and SNEGSKA (reference sequence). The CDR3 spans 15 residues. Trimming cost V 4 bases and J 4 bases; bases outside gene matches: 8.

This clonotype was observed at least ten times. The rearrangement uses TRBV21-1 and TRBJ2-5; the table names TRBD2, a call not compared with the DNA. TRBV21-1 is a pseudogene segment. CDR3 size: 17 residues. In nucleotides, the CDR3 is TGTGCCAGCAGCTCCCGCGGGGGAGGGACATACCAAGAGACCCAGTACTTC. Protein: CASSSRGGGTYQETQYF.

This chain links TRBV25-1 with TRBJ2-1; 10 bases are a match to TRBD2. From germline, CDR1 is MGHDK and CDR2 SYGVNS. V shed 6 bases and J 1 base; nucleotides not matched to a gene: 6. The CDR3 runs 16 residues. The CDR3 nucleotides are TGTGCCAGCAGCCCTACGGGACTAGCGTCCTACAATGAGCAGTTCTTC. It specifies CASSPTGLASYNEQFF.

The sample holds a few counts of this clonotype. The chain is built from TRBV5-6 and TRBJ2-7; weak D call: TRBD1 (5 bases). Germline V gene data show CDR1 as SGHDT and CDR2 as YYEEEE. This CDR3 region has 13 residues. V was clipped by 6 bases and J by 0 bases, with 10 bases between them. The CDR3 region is CASTRESSYEQYF. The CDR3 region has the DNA TGTGCCAGCACCAGGGAAAGCTCCTACGAGCAGTACTTC. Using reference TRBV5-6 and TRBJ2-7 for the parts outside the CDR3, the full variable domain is DAGVTQSPTHLIKTRGQQVTLRCSPKSGHDTVSWYQQALGQGPQFIFQYYEEEERQRGNFPDRFSGHQFPNYSSELNVNALLLGDSALYLCASTRESSYEQYFGPGTRLTVT.

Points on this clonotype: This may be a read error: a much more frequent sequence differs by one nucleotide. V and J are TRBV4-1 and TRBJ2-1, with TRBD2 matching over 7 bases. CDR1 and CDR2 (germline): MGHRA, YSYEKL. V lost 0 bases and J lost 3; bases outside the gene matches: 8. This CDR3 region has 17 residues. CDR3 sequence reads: CASSQDRASGYYNEQFF. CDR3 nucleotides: TGCGCCAGCAGCCAAGATAGGGCTAGCGGTTACTACAATGAGCAGTTCTTC.

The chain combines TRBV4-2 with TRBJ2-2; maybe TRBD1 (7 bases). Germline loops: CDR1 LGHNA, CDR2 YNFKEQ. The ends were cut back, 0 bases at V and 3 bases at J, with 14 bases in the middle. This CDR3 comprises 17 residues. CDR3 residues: CASSQDKGRGDTGELFF. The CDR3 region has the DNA TGTGCCAGCAGCCAAGATAAGGGCAGGGGGGACACCGGGGAGCTGTTTTTT.

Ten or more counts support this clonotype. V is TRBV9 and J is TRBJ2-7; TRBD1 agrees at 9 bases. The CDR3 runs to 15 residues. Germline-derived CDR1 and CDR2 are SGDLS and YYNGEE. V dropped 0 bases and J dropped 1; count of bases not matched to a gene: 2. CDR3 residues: CASSVGGQGSYEQYF. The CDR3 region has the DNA TGTGCCAGCAGCGTAGGAGGACAGGGGTCCTACGAGCAGTACTTC.

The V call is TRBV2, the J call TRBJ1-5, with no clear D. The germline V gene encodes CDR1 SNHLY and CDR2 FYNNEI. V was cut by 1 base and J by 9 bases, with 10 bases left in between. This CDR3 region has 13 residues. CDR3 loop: CASSEGWARPQHF. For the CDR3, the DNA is TGTGCCAGCAGTGAAGGGTGGGCCAGGCCCCAGCATTTT.

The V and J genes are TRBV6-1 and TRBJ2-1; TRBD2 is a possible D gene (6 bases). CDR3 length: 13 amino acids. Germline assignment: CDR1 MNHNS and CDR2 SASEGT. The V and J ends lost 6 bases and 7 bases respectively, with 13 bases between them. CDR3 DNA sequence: TGTGCCAGCAGGGCGGGGCCGGTGAATGAGCAGTTCTTC. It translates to CASRAGPVNEQFF.

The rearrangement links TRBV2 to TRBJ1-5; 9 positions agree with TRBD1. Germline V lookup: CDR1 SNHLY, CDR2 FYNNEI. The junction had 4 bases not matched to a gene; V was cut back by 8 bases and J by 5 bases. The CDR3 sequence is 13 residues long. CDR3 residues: CASVGDRDQPQHF. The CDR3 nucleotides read TGTGCCAGCGTGGGGGACAGGGATCAGCCCCAGCATTTT.